One sample yielded the 18 T cell receptor beta chains listed below, sequenced in a study of control samples from healthy donors and cancer patients. The protocol was immunoSEQ multiplex PCR, while the TCRdb copy is restricted to in-frame clones and leaves out a portion. The table records 150,000 to 170,000 clones, just under 95% of them present only once. The sample taken for sequencing was blood. These TCRs come from a middle-aged man in good health.

The V gene is TRBV21-1, the J gene TRBJ2-7; the D segment call TRBD2 is taken from the table without a DNA check. TRBV21-1 is labeled a pseudogene. The CDR3 is 15 amino acids. This chain's CDR3 is CASSKKGRLTYEQYF. Here the CDR3 DNA reads TGTGCCAGCAGCAAAAAAGGAAGACTGACCTACGAGCAGTACTTC.

The V gene is TRBV24-1, the J gene TRBJ1-2, with TRBD1 as a possible D gene (5 bases). Germline assignment: CDR1 KGHDR and CDR2 SFDVKD. With 3 bases removed from V and 8 bases from J, the gap between germline ends came to 9 bases. This CDR3 has 12 residues. DNA for the CDR3: TGTGCCACCAGTGATCCCCAGGGAGGCTACACCTTC. This sequence encodes CATSDPQGGYTF.

The chain is built from TRBV3-1 (or the pseudogene TRBV3-2) and TRBJ1-1; 9 bases fit TRBD1. This CDR3 is built from 16 residues. The germline V gene has CDR1 LGHDT and CDR2 YNNKEL (reference sequence). V was pared by 1 base and J by 11 bases, with 14 bases of the junction left unmatched. CDR3 sequence: CASSQGTGARIIEAFF. CDR3 bases: TGTGCCAGCAGCCAAGGGACAGGGGCCCGAATTATAGAGGCTTTCTTT.

The chain combines TRBV7-2 with TRBJ2-6, with D unresolved. V was pared by 5 bases and J by 1 base, with 15 bases between. CDR3 length: 17 residues. In germline, CDR1 is SGHTA, CDR2 FQGNSA. The CDR3 is CASSRWSVGSGANVLTF. The CDR3 bases are TGTGCCAGCAGCAGATGGTCGGTAGGGTCTGGGGCCAACGTCCTGACTTTC.

This clone appeared a single time. This rearrangement joins TRBV19 to TRBJ2-2, with TRBD1 matching 10 bases. Unmatched junction bases numbered 1, after V lost 3 bases and J lost 6 bases. The CDR3 contains 14 residues. Germline V gives CDR1 LNHDA, CDR2 SQIVND (reference sequence). CDR3 in amino acids: CASSIGTGAGELFF. In nucleotides, the CDR3 is TGTGCCAGTAGTATCGGGACAGGGGCCGGGGAGCTGTTTTTT.

A remark on this clone: The same CDR3 arises from other DNA sequences in this sample as well. This rearrangement joins TRBV28 to TRBJ1-5; 8 nucleotides line up with TRBD1. The J segment lost 5 bases and the V segment lost 2 bases, leaving 2 bases of the junction unmatched. The CDR3 runs to 14 residues. Looked up from germline, CDR1 is MDHEN and CDR2 is SYDVKM. As DNA, the CDR3 is TGTGCCAGCAGTTTAGGACAGGGACATCAGCCCCAGCATTTT. This sequence encodes CASSLGQGHQPQHF.

The genes are TRBV6-5 and TRBJ1-1; 8 bases agree with TRBD1. Unmatched junction bases numbered 9, after V lost 8 bases and J lost 7 bases. The CDR3 is 13 residues long. Germline V gives CDR1 MNHEY, CDR2 SVGAGI. CDR3 DNA: TGTGCCAGCCGACAGGGGCCAACACTTGAAGCTTTCTTT. It codes for CASRQGPTLEAFF.

This chain links TRBV4-3 with TRBJ2-7; D is ambiguous. The CDR3 covers 14 residues. V was cut by 1 base and J by 2 bases, with 9 bases left in between. The V gene's germline CDR1 is LGHNA and CDR2 YSLEER. The CDR3, as DNA: TGCGCCAGCAGCCAAGGCCCCCGAGCCTACGAGCAGTACTTC. Amino acid sequence: CASSQGPRAYEQYF.

The V gene is TRBV19, the J gene TRBJ1-1; the match to TRBD1 covers 9 bases. The germline V gene encodes CDR1 LNHDA and CDR2 SQIVND (reference sequence). The V segment lost 4 bases and the J segment 6 bases; nucleotides outside the gene matches: 6. The CDR3 loop spans 14 amino acids. CDR3 in amino acids: CASSTIDRGSEAFF. In nucleotides, the CDR3 is TGTGCCAGTAGTACCATAGACAGGGGGTCTGAAGCTTTCTTT. The full variable domain, completed using reference TRBV19 and TRBJ1-1, is DGGITQSPKYLFRKEGQNVTLSCEQNLNHDAMYWYRQDPGQGLRLIYYSQIVNDFQKGDIAEGYSVSREKKESFPLTVTSAQKNPTAFYLCASSTIDRGSEAFFGQGTRLTVV.

This chain connects TRBV27 to TRBJ1-5, with D possibly TRBD1 on 5 matching bases. V was cut by 2 bases and J by 5 bases, with 16 bases left in between. Germline V lookup: CDR1 MNHEY, CDR2 SMNVEV (reference sequence). The CDR3 has 16 amino acids. The CDR3 protein is CASSLRFGRGDQPQHF. The DNA of the CDR3 is TGTGCCAGCAGTTTAAGGTTCGGGAGGGGAGATCAGCCCCAGCATTTT.

This chain uses TRBV28 with TRBJ1-6; 7 bases fit TRBD1. Germline lookup yields CDR1 MDHEN and CDR2 SYDVKM. This CDR3 region has 15 residues. Losses at the gene ends were 6 bases for V and 11 bases for J; bases not matched to a gene: 13. CDR3 sequence: CASSPGQIRGAPLHF. CDR3 sequence (DNA): TGTGCCAGCAGCCCTGGCCAGATCAGGGGGGCACCCCTCCACTTT.

The genes are TRBV19 and TRBJ2-1; D perhaps matches TRBD2 (6 bases). The CDR3 has 16 residues. Trimming cost V 7 bases and J 0 bases, with 16 bases left between them. Germline CDR1 LNHDA, CDR2 SQIVND (reference sequence). The CDR3 DNA follows: TGTGCCAGTACCCATTTTGCGGGGAGCTCCTACAATGAGCAGTTCTTC. This translates into CASTHFAGSSYNEQFF.

This chain links TRBV7-9 with TRBJ2-3; 8 bases align to TRBD2. J gave up 1 base and V 1 base, and 1 base lay outside the gene matches. This CDR3 has 15 residues. CDR1 SEHNR and CDR2 FQNEAQ come from the germline V gene (reference sequence). The CDR3 spells CASSLGAGGTDTQYF. As DNA, the CDR3 is TGTGCCAGCAGCTTAGGAGCGGGGGGCACAGATACGCAGTATTTT.

CDR3 DNA: TGTGCCAGTAGCGGGGGGCTGGGCTACACCTTC. It translates to CASSGGLGYTF. The J gene is TRBJ1-2, the V gene TRBV19; the D gene is possibly TRBD1 (6 bases). From germline, CDR1 is LNHDA and CDR2 SQIVND (reference sequence). Trimming stripped 6 bases from V and 8 bases from J, with 10 bases between. This CDR3 comprises 11 residues.

The genes are TRBV9 and TRBJ2-2; D is uncertain. Germline loops: CDR1 SGDLS, CDR2 YYNGEE. CDR3 length: 13 amino acids. V was pared by 3 bases and J by 8 bases, with 11 bases between. In DNA form, the CDR3 reads TGTGCCAGCAGCGAGTCCACCCCGGGGGAGCTGTTTTTT. This translates into CASSESTPGELFF. The full variable domain, rest sourced from reference TRBV9 and TRBJ2-2, is DSGVTQTPKHLITATGQRVTLRCSPRSGDLSVYWYQQSLDQGLQFLIQYYNGEERAKGNILERFSAQQFPDLHSELNLSSLELGDSALYFCASSESTPGELFFGEGSRLTVL.

The chain couples TRBV4-2 to TRBJ2-1; 14 nucleotides align to TRBD2. This CDR3 comprises 17 residues. V was pared by 1 base and J by 4 bases, with 3 bases of the junction left unmatched. Germline loops: CDR1 LGHNA, CDR2 YNFKEQ. The CDR3 region has the DNA TGTGCCAGCAGCCAAGGTTGGACTAGCGGGGGGTACAATGAGCAGTTCTTC. Translation: CASSQGWTSGGYNEQFF.

The rearrangement joins TRBV7-3 to TRBJ2-5, with TRBD2 matching 9 bases. V shed 5 bases, J shed 1 base, and the junction held 8 bases outside the gene matches. The CDR3 is made up of 16 amino acids. CDR1 SGHTA and CDR2 FQGTGA come from the germline V gene. CDR3 sequence (DNA): TGTGCCAGCAGCCCGACGGGAGCGGGGGGCCAAGAGACCCAGTACTTC. This translates into CASSPTGAGGQETQYF. Based on the CDR3 plus reference TRBV7-3 and TRBJ2-5, the full variable domain is GAGVSQTPSNKVTEKGKYVELRCDPISGHTALYWYRQSLGQGPEFLIYFQGTGAADDSGLPNDRFFAVRPEGSVSTLKIQRTERGDSAVYLCASSPTGAGGQETQYFGPGTRLLVL.

The V and J genes are TRBV21-1 and TRBJ2-3. TRBV21-1 is marked as a pseudogene. The CDR3 spans 16 residues. The CDR3 reads CASSGGQGSVPDTQYF. The CDR3, as DNA: TGTGCCAGCAGTGGGGGGCAGGGATCCGTCCCAGATACGCAGTATTTT.